This T cell receptor beta chain comes out of a study of control samples from healthy donors and cancer patients. Method: immunoSEQ multiplex PCR; TCRdb's copy keeps in-frame clones and lacks some. There are approximately 160,000 clones in the sample; around 93% occur only once, and approximately 4% lies in the top ten. From germline, CDR1 is MDHEN and CDR2 SYDVKM. CDR3 length equals 13 residues. Trimming cost V 11 bases and J 3 bases, with 17 bases left between them. The chain uses TRBV28 and TRBJ2-7; D gene unclear. The clonotype originates from a woman aged 55-69 years in good health. Sequencing input: blood. The CDR3 sequence: CASQGSRFYEQYF. CDR3 in DNA: TGTGCCTCCCAAGGGTCTCGCTTCTACGAGCAGTACTTC.